A single T cell receptor beta chain is shown here with its context. Its target is not known. This specimen comes from a study of shared clonotypes between healthy human individuals. In the study overall: The study drew on a couple of women and a few men aged 18 to 49 as donors.

The naive CD8 population came from CD45RO-negative cells selected for CCR7, without terminally differentiated effector memory CD45RA+ cells. The study's findings and limits: Non-shared clonotypes had lower generation probabilities than clonotypes shared by all four sorted-subset donors.

Each PCR replicate from the sorted subsets contained about 210 ng DNA, which is around 30,000 T cell genomes. Clones were sequenced by immunoSEQ multiplex PCR, and TCRdb holds only the in-frame ones, with some missing. The data contain about 2 million clones, approximately 95% of them singletons. Sequencing was performed on naive CD8+ T cells sorted from blood. This receptor was obtained from a man between 18 and 29 years old in good health.

CDR3 sequence reads: CASSSQGLAGPYNEQFF. For the CDR3, the DNA is TGTGCCAGCAGTTCCCAGGGACTAGCGGGACCCTACAATGAGCAGTTCTTC. The gene calls are TRBV27 and TRBJ2-1, with 13 positions matching TRBD2. The CDR3 is 17 residues long. The germline V gene encodes CDR1 MNHEY and CDR2 SMNVEV (reference sequence). With V trimmed by 4 bases and J by 2 bases, 5 bases remained unmatched.